A selection of T cell receptor beta chains follows, all from one sample in a study of blood T cell repertoires in COVID-19. The protocol was immunoSEQ multiplex PCR, while the TCRdb copy is restricted to in-frame clones and leaves out a portion. Here the sample spans some 400,000 clones, 70% to 90% being singletons. The source material was peripheral blood. Source of these receptors: a woman aged 25 to 45 with COVID-19, enrolled during active disease. CDR3s include the opening cysteine and the closing phenylalanine or tryptophan. The order of the fields is clone size, J gene, V gene, CDR3 protein. Not all rows give a size; the values are once, few, many and, for expanded clones, a class.

abundance: .; j_gene: TRBJ1-4; v_gene: TRBV7-6; CDR3aa: CASSPRDRVNEKLFF
abundance: .; j_gene: TRBJ2-1; v_gene: TRBV19; CDR3aa: CASSSGRASGSNIHNEQFF
abundance: .; j_gene: TRBJ1-2; v_gene: TRBV4-2; CDR3aa: CASSQWTAQYGYTF
abundance: .; j_gene: TRBJ2-5; v_gene: TRBV4-1; CDR3aa: CASSQGTGLLETQYF
abundance: once; j_gene: TRBJ2-7; v_gene: TRBV5-4; CDR3aa: CASSLDPTTSSYEQYF
abundance: once; j_gene: TRBJ1-5; v_gene: TRBV27; CDR3aa: CASSPLMRGHNQPQHF
abundance: .; j_gene: TRBJ2-5; v_gene: TRBV5-4; CDR3aa: CASSPRTSGQETQYF
abundance: .; j_gene: TRBJ1-1; v_gene: TRBV5-1; CDR3aa: CASSRGGSDTEAFF
abundance: once; j_gene: TRBJ2-7; v_gene: TRBV18; CDR3aa: CASSTGLAGLYEQYF
abundance: .; j_gene: TRBJ2-7; v_gene: TRBV9; CDR3aa: CASSVDGLAFDEQYF
abundance: .; j_gene: TRBJ1-1; v_gene: TRBV9; CDR3aa: CASSPPRANTEAFF
abundance: .; j_gene: TRBJ2-5; v_gene: TRBV5-1; CDR3aa: CASSLRSGRSQETQYF
abundance: .; j_gene: TRBJ1-4; v_gene: TRBV30; CDR3aa: CAWSAGFGYEKLFF
abundance: once; j_gene: TRBJ2-3; v_gene: TRBV6-6; CDR3aa: CASSLLASTDTQYF
abundance: .; j_gene: TRBJ2-7; v_gene: TRBV18; CDR3aa: CASSPIKRDTYEQYF
abundance: .; j_gene: TRBJ2-2; v_gene: TRBV27; CDR3aa: CASSLWTSGTGELFF
abundance: .; j_gene: TRBJ2-7; v_gene: TRBV6-1; CDR3aa: CASSEASADSSYEQYF
abundance: .; j_gene: TRBJ2-5; v_gene: TRBV7-9; CDR3aa: CASSLKGGAETQYF